A single sample is the source of the 23 T cell receptor beta chains below, sequenced in a study of T cell responses to AZD1222 COVID-19 vaccine listed by TCRdb under 2021. The meaning of the sample's time point label: baseline before first vaccination. The library came from the immunoSEQ multiplex PCR assay. TCRdb took over this immuneACCESS table, retaining in-frame rearrangements with V and J assigned. Such tables are incomplete; in checked studies, under half of the missing clones stem from an unresolved V gene, and the remainder is unexplained. The sample contains 90,000 or so clones, about nine tenths of them found a single time. Together, the top ten hold about 2.2% of the sample. The specimen comprised peripheral blood, sampled on day 0 of AZD1222 vaccination. The source of these receptors is an adult in good health.

The gene calls are TRBV24-1 and TRBJ1-2, with 10 bases matching TRBD1. The CDR3 is 15 amino acids. Germline values: CDR1 KGHDR, CDR2 SFDVKD. V lost 4 bases to trimming and J lost 4 bases; unmatched junction nucleotides: 5. The CDR3: CATSDRTGGGYGYTF. The CDR3 nucleotides read TGTGCCACCAGTGACCGGACAGGGGGAGGCTATGGCTACACCTTC.

V gene TRBV6-5 combines with J gene TRBJ2-1; 12 bases agree with TRBD2. CDR3 length: 16 amino acids. Germline V gene data show CDR1 as MNHEY and CDR2 as SVGAGI. Unmatched junction bases numbered 2, after V lost 0 bases and J lost 5 bases. CDR3 bases: TGTGCCAGCAGTTACTCCGGACTAGCGGGGAACAATGAGCAGTTCTTC. This codes for CASSYSGLAGNNEQFF.

Here the CDR3 DNA reads TGCGCCAGCAGCAACTCCTACGAGCAGTACTTC. Amino acids: CASSNSYEQYF. This chain uses TRBV5-1 with TRBJ2-7; D not certain. Germline lookup yields CDR1 SGHRS and CDR2 YFSETQ. Deletions cut 4 bases from V and 0 bases from J, with 2 bases between. The CDR3 runs to 11 residues.

This rearrangement joins TRBV6-5 to TRBJ1-6; possible D gene TRBD1, 6 bases. The CDR3 has 14 residues. From germline, CDR1 is MNHEY and CDR2 SVGAGI. The V and J ends lost 9 bases and 2 bases respectively, with 11 bases between them. This CDR3 is CASTRQAYNSPLHF. For the CDR3, the DNA is TGTGCCAGTACCCGACAGGCCTATAATTCACCCCTCCACTTT.

V and J are TRBV29-1 and TRBJ1-1; D uncertain. V gave up 4 bases and J gave up 4 bases, with 13 bases separating them. CDR1 and CDR2 (germline): SQVTM, ANQGSEA. This CDR3 is 13 amino acids long. CDR3 protein: CSVGWYSRTEAFF. The CDR3 DNA sequence: TGCAGCGTTGGTTGGTACAGCCGCACTGAAGCTTTCTTT.

The CDR3 coding sequence is TGTGCCAGCAGCTCCTGGACGGGGAAAGAGACCCAGTACTTC. Encoded protein: CASSSWTGKETQYF. The chain carries TRBV7-9 and TRBJ2-5; TRBD2 is a possible D gene (5 bases). V was cut by 4 bases and J by 3 bases, with 12 bases left in between. The germline CDR1 and CDR2 sequences are SEHNR and FQNEAQ (reference sequence). This CDR3 has 14 residues.

This clone has just a few counts. This chain joins TRBV4-3 and TRBJ2-2, with 14 bases identical to TRBD2. This CDR3 is built from 20 residues. V trimming: 1 base; J trimming: 0 bases; junction bases outside the gene matches: 7. From germline, CDR1 is LGHNA and CDR2 YSLEER. Here the CDR3 reads CASSQATSGGAEANTGELFF. In DNA, the CDR3 is TGCGCCAGCAGCCAAGCGACTAGCGGGGGGGCCGAGGCGAACACCGGGGAGCTGTTTTTT.

The chain is built from TRBV5-1 and TRBJ2-2, with 13 positions matching TRBD2. V lost 4 bases to trimming and J lost 6 bases; unmatched junction nucleotides: 6. The CDR3 extends over 16 amino acids. Per germline, CDR1 SGHRS and CDR2 YFSETQ. CDR3 sequence reads: CASSPGLAGIAGELFF. The CDR3 nucleotides are TGCGCCAGCAGCCCGGGACTAGCGGGAATTGCCGGGGAGCTGTTTTTT.

This clone was recorded once. The rearrangement links TRBV6-5 to TRBJ2-1, with TRBD1 matching over 9 bases. CDR1 MNHEY and CDR2 SVGAGI come from the germline V gene. V lost 7 bases and J lost 8; bases outside the gene matches: 12. This CDR3 region has 15 residues. The CDR3 DNA sequence: TGTGCCAGCACCACACGAGGACAGGGGAGATATGAGCAGTTCTTC. This translates into CASTTRGQGRYEQFF.

A single count supports this clone. This chain uses TRBV9 with TRBJ2-5; 8 bases fit TRBD2. Trimming at V came to 4 bases and at J to 4 bases, leaving 12 bases not matched to a gene. The CDR3 has 16 residues. The germline V gene encodes CDR1 SGDLS and CDR2 YYNGEE. The CDR3 region has the DNA TGTGCCAGCAGCATCCTTGGGCGGGAGGTTGGAGAGACCCAGTACTTC. The encoded protein is CASSILGREVGETQYF.

The chain links TRBV19 to TRBJ2-1, with TRBD2 identical over 8 bases. The CDR3 has 14 residues. Per germline, CDR1 LNHDA and CDR2 SQIVND (reference sequence). The J segment lost 6 bases and the V segment lost 8 bases, leaving 9 bases of the junction unmatched. CDR3 in amino acids: CASGLKRESNEQFF. CDR3 nucleotide sequence: TGTGCCAGTGGATTGAAGCGGGAGTCCAATGAGCAGTTCTTC.

The V and J genes are TRBV2 and TRBJ1-2; D ambiguous. CDR3 length: 12 amino acids. Trimming took off 3 bases at V and 3 bases at J, with 5 bases between the two ends. Germline V gene data show CDR1 as SNHLY and CDR2 as FYNNEI. The CDR3 region has the DNA TGTGCCAGCAGTGAGGGTGACTATGGCTACACCTTC. It yields the protein CASSEGDYGYTF. Filled out from reference TRBV2 and TRBJ1-2, the complete variable domain reads EPEVTQTPSHQVTQMGQEVILRCVPISNHLYFYWYRQILGQKVEFLVSFYNNEISEKSEIFDDQFSVERPDGSNFTLKIRSTKLEDSAMYFCASSEGDYGYTFGSGTRLTVV.

The chain combines TRBV10-2 with TRBJ2-5, with a tentative D call TRBD1 (6 bases). Trimming took 4 bases from V and 2 from J, leaving 17 bases between them. The CDR3 has 16 residues. Per the germline V gene, CDR1 is WSHSY and CDR2 is SAAADI. The CDR3 sequence is CASSVGVGQGQETQYF. CDR3 nucleotide sequence: TGCGCCAGCAGTGTCGGAGTAGGGCAGGGGCAAGAGACCCAGTACTTC.

The chain links TRBV7-2 to TRBJ2-3; TRBD1 is a possible D gene (6 bases). V gave up 4 bases and J gave up 2 bases, with 10 bases separating them. Germline assignment: CDR1 SGHTA and CDR2 FQGNSA. The CDR3 has 14 amino acids. The DNA for the CDR3 is TGTGCCAGCAGCTCCCGGGACACCACAGATACGCAGTATTTT. The encoded protein is CASSSRDTTDTQYF.

CDR3 loop: CASSFQGIAYEQYF. The CDR3, as DNA: TGTGCCAGCAGCTTTCAGGGGATCGCCTACGAGCAGTACTTC. V gene TRBV13 combines with J gene TRBJ2-7; a weak D match, TRBD1 (6 bases). The germline V gene encodes CDR1 PRHDT and CDR2 FYEKMQ (reference sequence). V lost 3 bases, J lost 2 bases, and 11 bases lay in between. The CDR3 loop spans 14 amino acids.

V and J are TRBV5-1 and TRBJ2-7, with 7 bases identical to TRBD2. CDR3 length: 16 residues. V dropped 1 base and J dropped 0; count of bases not matched to a gene: 7. Germline V gives CDR1 SGHRS, CDR2 YFSETQ. The CDR3 loop is CASSLWGSGNSYEQYF. CDR3 sequence (DNA): TGCGCCAGCAGCTTGTGGGGAAGCGGGAACTCCTACGAGCAGTACTTC.

The chain uses TRBV30 and TRBJ1-5; D is possibly TRBD1 (5 bases). V lost 2 bases to trimming and J lost 5 bases, with 10 bases between them. The CDR3 spans 13 residues. Looked up from germline, CDR1 is GTSNPN and CDR2 is SVGIG (reference sequence). CDR3 protein: CAWSTGGDQPQHF. In DNA, the CDR3 is TGTGCCTGGAGTACAGGAGGGGATCAGCCCCAGCATTTT.

This chain joins TRBV10-1 and TRBJ1-6, with D perhaps TRBD1 (6 bases). The CDR3 is made up of 16 amino acids. V was cut by 3 bases and J by 5 bases, with 14 bases left in between. CDR1 WNHNN and CDR2 SYGVQD come from the germline V gene (reference sequence). The CDR3 sequence is CASSDSPQGNNSPLHF. CDR3 DNA: TGCGCCAGCAGTGATAGCCCACAGGGAAATAATTCACCCCTCCACTTT.

The chain is built from TRBV5-1 and TRBJ2-7; weak D call: TRBD1 (5 bases). V gave up 0 bases and J gave up 1 base, with 11 bases separating them. The CDR3 sequence is 15 residues long. Germline V gene sequence: CDR1 SGHRS, CDR2 YFSETQ. In nucleotides, the CDR3 is TGCGCCAGCAGCTTGGCTCTCCAGGGTTCCTACGAGCAGTACTTC. The encoded protein is CASSLALQGSYEQYF.

The V gene is TRBV30, the J gene TRBJ1-5; D ambiguous. The CDR3 is 13 amino acids. V was pared by 3 bases and J by 3 bases, with 9 bases between. CDR1 GTSNPN and CDR2 SVGIG come from the germline V gene (reference sequence). The DNA of the CDR3 is TGTGCCTGGAGCTTGGAGTTCAATCAGCCCCAGCATTTT. It specifies CAWSLEFNQPQHF.

V gene TRBV6-1 combines with J gene TRBJ2-2; 11 positions agree with TRBD2. The germline V gene encodes CDR1 MNHNS and CDR2 SASEGT. V dropped 0 bases and J dropped 12; count of bases not matched to a gene: 6. The CDR3 is 15 residues long. In DNA, the CDR3 is TGTGCCAGCAGTGAAGCTAGCGGGAGGGCCTATAAGCTGTTTTTT. Its translation: CASSEASGRAYKLFF.

V and J are TRBV19 and TRBJ2-5, with 11 bases that match TRBD2. J was trimmed by 5 bases and V by 10 bases; bases with no gene match: 9. CDR1 is LNHDA, CDR2 SQIVND, per germline (reference sequence). This CDR3 is 14 amino acids long. The CDR3 nucleotides read TGTGCCACTTTAGCGGGAGGGCCGGGGGAGACCCAGTACTTC. This sequence encodes CATLAGGPGETQYF.

The chain uses TRBV4-1 and TRBJ2-3; unclear D gene. Trimming removed 0 bases from V and 0 bases from J, with 16 bases in between. Germline V gene lookup returns CDR1 MGHRA and CDR2 YSYEKL. This CDR3 spans 18 amino acids. This CDR3 is CASSQDFRNGKSTDTQYF. CDR3 coding DNA: TGCGCCAGCAGCCAAGATTTTCGGAATGGGAAAAGCACAGATACGCAGTATTTT.